This T cell receptor beta chain derives from a study of T cell repertoires in cytomegalovirus infection (dated by TCRdb to between 2018 and 2021). Looking at the study overall: Donor HLA type was relevant to the analysis, because carriage of CMV infection together with the matching HLA type was indicated by public TCR beta signatures. Study-wide findings and limitations: The ex vivo response was dominated by HLA-C-restricted CMV-specific TCR beta clonotypes, and the single most frequent clonotype in two of eight donors was supplied by these HLA-C-restricted clonotypes. In both this cohort and an independent cohort of 352 donors, the cumulative frequency of public TCR beta family members distinguished carriers of CMV infection plus the relevant HLA type.

The data were produced on an Illumina HiSeq 1500. TCRdb cleaned the public reads at Q25 with fastp, built clones with MiXCR and kept in-frame beta chains. Entries that share a CDR3 protein sequence are merged under the most common genes and DNA. Present in this sample are some 240,000 distinct CDR3 sequences, about a sixth of which were seen just once. The biggest ten clones account for more than 45% of the sample. This clonotype has just a few counts. No antigen is known for it. No much larger clonotype is one base removed from it; base qualities were not supplied. V sheds 0 bases and J sheds 0 bases, leaving 12 bases between their ends. In the germline V gene, CDR1 corresponds to MNHEY and CDR2 to SVGAGI. The cysteine opens and the phenylalanine closes a CDR3 of 16 amino acids. The retained sequence is limited to the CDR3, 48 bases, with the frame set at the first base.

This receptor was obtained from a human donor in good health (CMV status not recorded). Some clones in this sample may be carry-over from other donors' samples. Sequencing was done on a sample of CD8+ T cells from PBMCs. The V and J segments used are TRBV6-5 and TRBJ2-7, with TRBD1 tentatively as D gene (6 bases match). CDR3 sequence: CASSYSSEGVSYEQYF. The DNA sequence is TGTGCCAGCAGTTACTCGAGCGAGGGGGTCTCCTACGAGCAGTACTTC.